The T cell receptor beta chain under discussion was sequenced for a study of OX40 agonist ivuxolimab in advanced cancers. Measured with immunoSEQ multiplex PCR; TCRdb has only the in-frame clones, and not every one. The table records tens of thousands of clones, around 90% of them present only once. On this clone: The target antigen is unknown.

General study points: Researchers did not establish what antigens the expanded peripheral T cells target.

With 4 bases clipped from V and 8 bases from J, the junction kept 6 bases outside the gene matches. This CDR3 has 13 residues. Per the germline V gene, CDR1 is MNHNS and CDR2 is SASEGT. The sequencing here drew on CD4+ or CD8+ T cells sorted from blood, taken in a trial of the OX40 agonist ivuxolimab. The chain couples TRBV6-1 to TRBJ1-2; 8 bases match TRBD1. The source is an adult with an advanced solid tumor such as melanoma, head and neck, liver or kidney cancer. The CDR3 loop is CASSGTGIGGYTF. CDR3 DNA: TGTGCCAGCAGTGGGACAGGGATAGGAGGCTACACCTTC.